This T cell receptor beta chain was sequenced during a study of primary melanoma T cells and metastatic recurrence (TCRdb year 2020). Background for the entire study: The cohort comprised 199 primary melanomas of stage T2 to T4, with thickness greater than 1 mm. The study tested whether T-cell fraction and T-cell repertoire clonality in primary melanoma tumors predicted patient outcome. The T-cell fraction measured by TCR beta sequencing was compared against progression-free survival as the clinical outcome. Histopathological grading of tumor-infiltrating lymphocytes was compared with the sequencing-derived T-cell fraction. Overall study results and their limits: An effective T-cell-mediated antitumor response in primary melanoma was framed by the authors only as a suggestion, not a demonstrated mechanism. A T-cell fraction above 20% appeared protective regardless of ulceration status, mitotic rate or nodal disease. Progression-free survival was reportedly predicted by the tumor T-cell fraction independently of thickness, ulceration, mitotic rate and age. Reportedly, adding T-cell fraction to tumor thickness improved progression-free survival prediction more than adding any other histopathological variable did.

CDR1 LNHDA and CDR2 SQIVND were looked up in the germline V gene (reference sequence). V loses 6 bases, J loses 1 base, and the germline ends lie 10 bases apart. From cysteine to phenylalanine, the CDR3 is 14 amino acids long. Only the CDR3 portion is preserved as DNA: 42 bases, with reading frame beginning at the first base. To note about this clone: Its antigen is still unknown. No base-level quality is on record; no much larger clone is a single base apart.

Libraries were built with the immunoSEQ multiplex PCR assay. Primary melanoma tumor tissue was subjected to high-throughput sequencing of the T-cell receptor beta chain. In the original analysis: Among the repertoire analyses were the distribution of insertions and deletions and the sharing of TCRB CDR3 between samples. A gradient-boosted model ranked the predictive value of the T-cell fraction against histopathological variables. What TCRdb holds here is the immuneACCESS table cut down to in-frame rearrangements. Part of the clones is not present; checked against another copy, under half of the missing clones reflect an unresolved V gene, and the others are unexplained. V, J and clone size derive from that table, while D and trimming were established from the DNA sequence. The sample has about 200 clones on record, roughly 84% of them singletons. More than 9% of the sample is in the top ten clones.

Patients had primary melanoma that had been surgically resected and was considered potentially curable but at risk of metastatic recurrence. The sequence links TRBV19 to TRBJ2-1; the D gene is perhaps TRBD1, from 6 matching bases. This sequence was found in a human donor with melanoma. Sequencing used melanoma tumor tissue. The DNA sequence reads TGTGCCAGTAGGAGACAGGATTCCTACAATGAGCAGTTCTTC. It encodes CASRRQDSYNEQFF.